This T cell receptor (beta chain) came from a study of blood T cell repertoires in COVID-19. Overall study: COVID-19 samples collected from the United States, Italy and Spain covered acute and convalescent phases.

Germline CDR1 reads SQVTM; CDR2 reads ANQGSEA. The V and J ends lost 2 bases and 7 bases, in that order; junction bases with no gene match: 7. The CDR3 length is 13 residues. Authors' processing steps: Reference gene primer amplification in the assay estimated nucleated cell counts. Data came from immunoSEQ multiplex PCR; TCRdb stores just in-frame clones and leaves some out. That table furnishes V, J and clone size, whereas the DNA furnished D and trimming. The sample carries about 300,000 clones, about 87% recorded once. Sequenced sample: peripheral blood. The source is an older man with acute or convalescent COVID-19. The rearrangement uses TRBV29-1 and TRBJ1-2, with 7 bases lining up with TRBD1. The DNA of the CDR3 is TGCAGCGTTGAAACAGGGGCTGGGGTTGGCTACACCTTC. Its protein product is CSVETGAGVGYTF.